Listed below are T cell receptor beta chains from one sample, sequenced in a study of OX40 agonist ivuxolimab in advanced cancers. TCRdb's table, derived via immunoSEQ multiplex PCR, lists solely in-frame clones and lacks some. The repertoire includes around 46,000 clones, approximately 71% of them detected once, and approximately 2.6% sits in the top ten. Specimen: CD4+ or CD8+ T cells sorted from blood, collected in a trial of the OX40 agonist ivuxolimab. The receptors were gathered from an adult with an advanced solid tumor such as melanoma, head and neck, liver or kidney cancer. CDR3s include the opening cysteine and the closing phenylalanine or tryptophan. A D gene is named only where the DNA matches it firmly. Not all rows give a size; the values are once, few, many and, for expanded clones, a class.

NA	TRBV7-2	TRBD1	TRBJ1-2	CASSSTGGFGGYTF	TGTGCCAGCAGCTCGACAGGGGGCTTTGGCGGCTACACCTTC
once	TRBV19	TRBD1	TRBJ2-5	CASSEDRGSAQYF	TGTGCCAGTAGTGAGGACAGGGGGTCAGCCCAGTACTTC
few	TRBV2	NA	TRBJ2-3	CASSEGIGHYADTQYF	TGTGCCAGCAGCGAAGGTATAGGGCACTACGCGGATACGCAGTATTTT
NA	TRBV9	NA	TRBJ2-2	CASSVGLAVGELFF	TGTGCCAGCAGCGTAGGGCTAGCCGTCGGGGAGCTGTTTTTT
NA	TRBV10-3	TRBD2	TRBJ2-1	CAIAGAGVDTYNEQFF	TGTGCCATCGCCGGAGCGGGAGTAGATACCTACAATGAGCAGTTCTTC
NA	TRBV7-8	NA	TRBJ2-2	CASSNTQGTGELFF	TGTGCCAGCAGCAATACACAGGGCACCGGGGAGCTGTTTTTT
NA	TRBV18	TRBD1	TRBJ1-2	CASSFRQGANYGYTF	TGTGCCAGCTCATTCCGACAGGGGGCTAACTATGGCTACACCTTC
NA	TRBV23-1	NA	TRBJ2-7	CASSQSGLLGGSYEQYF	TGCGCCAGCAGTCAATCGGGACTCCTTGGGGGGTCCTACGAGCAGTACTTC
NA	TRBV19	NA	TRBJ2-1	CASSPSRLLWSGEQFF	TGTGCCAGTAGCCCCTCTCGGCTCCTGTGGTCCGGAGAGCAGTTCTTC
NA	TRBV6-5	TRBD2	TRBJ2-1	CASSPGLAGYNEQFF	TGTGCCAGCAGTCCGGGACTAGCGGGGTACAATGAGCAGTTCTTC
NA	TRBV27	NA	TRBJ2-7	CASSLGHAYEQYF	TGTGCCAGCAGTTTAGGCCATGCCTACGAGCAGTACTTC
NA	TRBV6-6	NA	TRBJ1-5	CATLSGSHQPQHF	TGTGCCACCCTATCGGGTAGTCATCAGCCCCAGCATTTT
NA	TRBV28	TRBD1	TRBJ2-1	CASSPAGTGVNNEQFF	TGTGCCAGCAGTCCTGCCGGGACAGGGGTTAACAATGAGCAGTTCTTC
NA	TRBV5-4	NA	TRBJ1-2	CASSPGNYGYTF	TGTGCCAGCAGTCCAGGGAACTATGGCTACACCTTC
NA	TRBV5-1	TRBD1	TRBJ1-2	CASSWDRPNYGYTF	TGCGCCAGCAGCTGGGACAGGCCTAACTATGGCTACACCTTC
NA	TRBV29-1	TRBD2	TRBJ2-5	CSVKLAGERQYF	TGCAGCGTCAAACTAGCGGGAGAGCGCCAGTACTTC
few	TRBV7-9	NA	TRBJ1-2	CASSFTANYGYTF	TGTGCCAGCAGCTTTACAGCTAACTATGGCTACACCTTC
NA	TRBV28	NA	TRBJ2-4	CASSATVAKNIQYF	TGTGCCAGCAGCGCGACCGTAGCCAAAAACATTCAGTACTTC
NA	TRBV27	NA	TRBJ1-5	CASSLSGRLPRQPQHF	TGTGCCAGCAGTTTATCCGGCAGGTTACCGCGACAGCCCCAGCATTTT
few	TRBV7-9	NA	TRBJ1-4	CASSRGTGEKLFF	TGTGCCAGCAGCCGCGGGACCGGTGAAAAACTGTTTTTT
NA	TRBV6-6	TRBD1	TRBJ1-1	CASSTRTGRRAFF	TGTGCCAGCAGCACCAGGACAGGTCGGAGAGCTTTCTTT
NA	TRBV7-8	NA	TRBJ2-5	CASSLARPAGETQYF	TGTGCCAGCAGCTTAGCGCGCCCGGCGGGCGAGACCCAGTACTTC
few	TRBV2	TRBD1	TRBJ2-3	CASSGSWDRGDTQYF	TGTGCCAGCAGTGGATCATGGGACAGGGGGGATACGCAGTATTTT
NA	TRBV5-1	TRBD2	TRBJ2-3	CASSLAPASGSQVARTDTQYF	TGCGCCAGCAGCTTGGCCCCGGCTAGCGGGAGTCAGGTGGCCCGCACAGATACGCAGTATTTT
NA	TRBV6-6	TRBD2	TRBJ2-1	CASRSSGLGDEQFF	TGTGCCAGCAGGTCTAGCGGACTTGGGGATGAGCAGTTCTTC
once	TRBV7-3	TRBD1	TRBJ2-5	CASSPGQFQETQYF	TGTGCCAGCAGCCCGGGACAGTTCCAAGAGACCCAGTACTTC
NA	TRBV10-1	TRBD1	TRBJ2-4	CASSAGTVQGNIQYF	TGCGCCAGCAGCGCAGGGACAGTCCAGGGAAACATTCAGTACTTC
NA	TRBV11-3	TRBD2	TRBJ2-5	CASSLGTSAGMETQYF	TGTGCCAGCAGCTTAGGGACTAGCGCAGGCATGGAGACCCAGTACTTC
NA	TRBV10-1	NA	TRBJ2-1	CASSRDSSSYNEQFF	TGCGCCAGCAGTCGAGACAGCAGCTCCTACAATGAGCAGTTCTTC
NA	TRBV6-1	NA	TRBJ1-5	CVASGSSNQPQHF	TGTGTAGCCTCAGGGAGTAGCAATCAGCCCCAGCATTTT
NA	TRBV9	NA	TRBJ1-5	CASSVSSGGWQPQHF	TGTGCCAGCAGCGTATCCTCAGGTGGCTGGCAGCCCCAGCATTTT
few	TRBV7-3	NA	TRBJ2-1	CASSSTVQPYNEQFF	TGTGCCAGCAGCTCGACTGTACAACCCTACAATGAGCAGTTCTTC
NA	TRBV28	NA	TRBJ2-1	CASTPGGSRYNEQFF	TGTGCCAGCACCCCCGGAGGGAGCAGGTACAATGAGCAGTTCTTC
NA	TRBV27	NA	TRBJ1-2	CASSFRPWGDYGYTF	TGTGCCAGCAGTTTCAGGCCCTGGGGGGACTATGGCTACACCTTC